Shown below are 26 T cell receptor beta chains from a single sample sequenced in a study of T cell clones after liver transplantation. Using immunoSEQ multiplex PCR, the repertoire was profiled, and TCRdb retains in-frame clones only, with some absent. In the table there are roughly 16,000 clones, approximately 80% of which are singletons. Sequencing was performed on CD8+ T cells from blood, taken about 50 months after liver transplant. The source is a human patient who received a liver transplant. The T cells may partly be graft donor cells.

The CDR3 loop reads CASRTGKRTIYF. CDR3 DNA: TGTGCCAGTAGAACAGGGAAAAGGACCATATATTTT. The rearrangement uses TRBV19 and TRBJ1-3; D is perhaps TRBD1 (6 bases). V was clipped by 6 bases and J by 10 bases, with 13 bases between them. CDR3 length equals 12 residues. Germline assignment: CDR1 LNHDA and CDR2 SQIVND (reference sequence).

This clone is classed as medium-sized. The chain joins TRBV27 to TRBJ2-7; TRBD1 matches at 7 bases. The CDR3 sequence is 15 residues long. The trim removed 6 bases at V and 2 bases at J, leaving 10 bases unmatched. Germline V gene data show CDR1 as MNHEY and CDR2 as SMNVEV (reference sequence). CDR3 in DNA: TGTGCCAGCAGCTCCGGGACAGCCTTCCCCTACGAGCAGTACTTC. Protein sequence: CASSSGTAFPYEQYF.

This rearrangement joins TRBV7-9 to TRBJ1-1, with 7 positions matching TRBD1. The CDR3 is 14 residues long. The V gene end was trimmed by 7 bases and the J gene end by 4 bases; junction bases not matched to a gene: 9. The germline V gene encodes CDR1 SEHNR and CDR2 FQNEAQ (reference sequence). The DNA of the CDR3 is TGTGCCAGCACCACCAACCAGGGGGGCACTGAAGCTTTCTTT. This sequence encodes CASTTNQGGTEAFF.

CDR3 loop: CATSKKGPLGEQFF. The CDR3, as DNA: TGTGCCACCAGCAAGAAGGGGCCCTTAGGTGAGCAGTTCTTC. The rearrangement links TRBV15 to TRBJ2-1; D is possibly TRBD1 (5 bases). Trimming stripped 4 bases from V and 9 bases from J, with 16 bases between. Germline V gene sequence: CDR1 LNHNV, CDR2 YYDKDF (reference sequence). This CDR3 comprises 14 residues.

The chain is built from TRBV4-1 and TRBJ2-1; a possible D gene is TRBD2 (6 bases). The CDR3 runs to 14 residues. The germline V and J ends were trimmed by 3 bases and 7 bases, with 13 bases remaining between them. Germline lookup yields CDR1 MGHRA and CDR2 YSYEKL. The CDR3 DNA reads as TGCGCCAGCAGCCATAGCGGTCCGGAGAATGAGCAGTTCTTC. Residues: CASSHSGPENEQFF.

This clone was recorded once. One end of the junction varies from germline; a read error may be responsible. The chain employs TRBV7-9 and TRBJ1-5; 7 bases match TRBD1. The CDR3 totals 15 residues. The germline V gene encodes CDR1 SEHNR and CDR2 FQNEAQ (reference sequence). As DNA, the CDR3 is TGCGCCAGCAGCCAGGACGTGGGACAGTTTCAGCCCCAGCATTTT. Protein: CASSQDVGQFQPQHF.

The rearrangement uses TRBV5-4 and TRBJ2-2; 11 positions agree with TRBD2. V shed 0 bases and J 4 bases; nucleotides not matched to a gene: 5. The CDR3 is 17 residues long. CDR1 and CDR2 from the germline V gene are SGHNT and YYREEE (reference sequence). CDR3: CASSLDLGTSGTGELFF. CDR3 DNA: TGTGCCAGCAGCTTGGATTTAGGGACTAGCGGCACCGGGGAGCTGTTTTTT.

V usage is TRBV7-3 and J usage is TRBJ2-3; 12 bases agree with TRBD2. V shed 0 bases and J 2 bases; nucleotides not matched to a gene: 6. This CDR3 has 18 residues. Germline V gene data show CDR1 as SGHTA and CDR2 as FQGTGA. For the CDR3, the DNA is TGTGCCAGCAGCTTAACGGGTGCTAGCGGGAGGGACACAGATACGCAGTATTTT. Translation: CASSLTGASGRDTDTQYF.

CDR3 amino acids: CASSLVGAVNQPQHF. CDR3 in DNA: TGTGCCAGCAGCTTAGTTGGAGCAGTAAATCAGCCCCAGCATTTT. The chain couples TRBV7-9 to TRBJ1-5; D is ambiguous. CDR3 length: 15 residues. Trimming pared 1 base from V and 4 bases from J, leaving 11 bases between. Germline CDR1 and CDR2: SEHNR and FQNEAQ (reference sequence). Full variable domain (outside the CDR3, taken from reference TRBV7-9 and TRBJ1-5): DTGVSQNPRHKITKRGQNVTFRCDPISEHNRLYWYRQTLGQGPEFLTYFQNEAQLEKSRLLSDRFSAERPKGSFSTLEIQRTEQGDSAMYLCASSLVGAVNQPQHFGDGTRLSIL.

The genes are TRBV19 and TRBJ1-2, with TRBD1 matching 7 bases. CDR3 length: 12 residues. The junction had 3 bases not matched to a gene; V was cut back by 1 base and J by 10 bases. The germline V gene has CDR1 LNHDA and CDR2 SQIVND (reference sequence). The CDR3: CASSIGTGTYTF. CDR3 nucleotide sequence: TGTGCCAGTAGTATAGGGACAGGAACCTACACCTTC.

The V and J genes are TRBV4-3 and TRBJ1-2; 7 nucleotides agree with TRBD1. The junction had 12 bases not matched to a gene; V was cut back by 3 bases and J by 8 bases. The germline CDR1 and CDR2 sequences are LGHNA and YSLEER. CDR3 length equals 15 residues. DNA of the CDR3: TGCGCCAGCAGCCAGCCGAGACAGGGCCCTCAGGGCTACACCTTC. Translated: CASSQPRQGPQGYTF.

The gene calls are TRBV19 and TRBJ1-5, with 8 bases fitting TRBD1. J gave up 11 bases and V 3 bases, and 9 bases lay outside the gene matches. CDR1 is LNHDA, CDR2 SQIVND, per germline (reference sequence). This CDR3 region has 14 residues. Here the CDR3 DNA reads TGTGCCAGTAGTATCATAACAGGGGGAAAGACCCAGCATTTT. Protein product: CASSIITGGKTQHF.

The genes are TRBV15 and TRBJ2-5, with 7 bases lining up with TRBD2. The CDR3 contains 16 residues. The germline gives CDR1 LNHNV, CDR2 YYDKDF (reference sequence). V lost 1 base, J lost 6 bases, and 11 bases stayed unmatched. CDR3 in DNA: TGTGCCACCAGCAGAGGGGGGGAGGGCCCCCAGAAGACCCAGTACTTC. Encoded protein: CATSRGGEGPQKTQYF.

There are a few counts of this clone. The rearrangement joins TRBV5-8 to TRBJ2-7; D remains ambiguous. The CDR3 spans 11 residues. CDR1 is SGHTS, CDR2 YDEGEE, per germline. V lost 6 bases and J 5 bases, leaving 9 bases between the germline ends. DNA of the CDR3: TGTGCCAGCACTACGGGCAACGAGCAGTACTTC. It encodes CASTTGNEQYF.

The chain joins TRBV27 to TRBJ1-5; D unclear. The CDR3 has 13 residues. V dropped 5 bases and J dropped 6 bases, with 11 bases sitting between them. Germline assignment: CDR1 MNHEY and CDR2 SMNVEV (reference sequence). The CDR3 bases are TGTGCCAGCAGTGCGGACCGCGGTCAGCCCCAGCATTTT. Encoded protein: CASSADRGQPQHF.

The rearrangement joins TRBV4-3 to TRBJ2-3, with 8 bases that match TRBD2. This CDR3 has 18 amino acids. The junction had 12 bases not matched to a gene; V was cut back by 3 bases and J by 1 base. Germline V gene lookup returns CDR1 LGHNA and CDR2 YSLEER. CDR3 sequence (DNA): TGCGCCAGCAGCCAGGGTGCGGTTGGGACTAGGGGCACAGATACGCAGTATTTT. Residues: CASSQGAVGTRGTDTQYF.

This clone occurred once. This chain links TRBV7-9 with TRBJ1-2; possible D gene TRBD1, 5 bases. The CDR3 is made up of 13 amino acids. Looked up from germline, CDR1 is SEHNR and CDR2 is FQNEAQ (reference sequence). Trimming pared 3 bases from V and 4 bases from J, leaving 9 bases between. Written as DNA, the CDR3 is TGTGCCAGCAGCTTCGGGGACGCCTATGGCTACACCTTC. Translated: CASSFGDAYGYTF. The entire variable domain, with the rest obtained from reference TRBV7-9 and TRBJ1-2, is as follows: DTGVSQNPRHKITKRGQNVTFRCDPISEHNRLYWYRQTLGQGPEFLTYFQNEAQLEKSRLLSDRFSAERPKGSFSTLEIQRTEQGDSAMYLCASSFGDAYGYTFGSGTRLTVV.

This clone has a single count. This chain links TRBV10-3 with TRBJ2-3, with a tentative D call TRBD1 (6 bases). CDR1 and CDR2 from the germline V gene are ENHRY and SYGVKD. CDR3 length: 15 residues. The ends were cut back, 6 bases at V and 0 bases at J, with 13 bases in the middle. The CDR3 DNA reads as TGTGCCATCAGGTACAGGGTGTCTAGCACAGATACGCAGTATTTT. It translates to CAIRYRVSSTDTQYF.

The chain recombines TRBV27 with TRBJ2-3; TRBD2 aligns across 9 bases. Losses at the gene ends were 0 bases for V and 2 bases for J; bases not matched to a gene: 9. The CDR3 contains 18 residues. The germline CDR1 and CDR2 sequences are MNHEY and SMNVEV (reference sequence). The CDR3, as DNA: TGTGCCAGCAGTTTATCGGTGGCTAGCGGGATACCCACAGATACGCAGTATTTT. Translated: CASSLSVASGIPTDTQYF.

J is TRBJ2-3 and V is TRBV7-3; 11 nucleotides agree with TRBD2. The CDR3 runs 16 residues. Germline CDR1 reads SGHTA; CDR2 reads FQGTGA. The junction had 4 bases not matched to a gene; V was cut back by 4 bases and J by 1 base. CDR3 sequence (DNA): TGTGCCAGCAGCTCCGGGACTAGCGGACGCACAGATACGCAGTATTTT. It encodes CASSSGTSGRTDTQYF.

This sequence joins TRBV19 and TRBJ2-7; D not resolved. Looked up from germline, CDR1 is LNHDA and CDR2 is SQIVND (reference sequence). Deletions cut 3 bases from V and 0 bases from J, with 6 bases between. The CDR3 loop spans 13 amino acids. CDR3 amino acids: CASSIASSYEQYF. In nucleotides, the CDR3 is TGTGCCAGTAGTATTGCTAGCTCCTACGAGCAGTACTTC.

Notes on this clone: A much larger clone is a single base away; this may be a read error. This sample includes further DNA sequences coding for the same CDR3. This chain uses TRBV9 with TRBJ2-3; D uncertain. The V and J ends lost 0 bases and 4 bases respectively, with 3 bases between them. Germline V gene sequence: CDR1 SGDLS, CDR2 YYNGEE. The CDR3 is made up of 12 amino acids. CDR3 sequence reads: CASSVGSDTQYF. The CDR3 coding sequence is TGTGCCAGCAGCGTAGGCTCAGATACGCAGTATTTT.

The J gene is TRBJ1-2, the V gene TRBV9, with unresolved D. CDR1 is SGDLS, CDR2 YYNGEE, per germline. The length of the CDR3 is 16 residues. V shed 4 bases and J shed 0 bases, with 16 bases lying between them. CDR3 region: CASSSNPSIANYGYTF. As DNA, the CDR3 is TGTGCCAGCAGCTCCAACCCCTCCATCGCTAACTATGGCTACACCTTC.

This clone was found a few times. The chain recombines TRBV29-1 with TRBJ2-3, with 9 nucleotides matching TRBD2. V shed 5 bases, J shed 4 bases, and the junction held 7 bases outside the gene matches. Germline assignment: CDR1 SQVTM and CDR2 ANQGSEA. The CDR3 spans 14 residues. CDR3 coding DNA: TGCAGCGTTCTCCCTAGCGGGGTGGCAGATACGCAGTATTTT. It yields the protein CSVLPSGVADTQYF.

The V gene is TRBV27, the J gene TRBJ2-2, with D perhaps matching TRBD1 (5 bases). This CDR3 spans 16 amino acids. Germline V gene lookup returns CDR1 MNHEY and CDR2 SMNVEV (reference sequence). Trimming shortened V by 3 bases and J by 5 bases, and 16 bases separated the two germline ends. This chain's CDR3 is CASSFAGALGTGELFF. CDR3 coding DNA: TGTGCCAGCAGTTTTGCTGGGGCGCTAGGGACCGGGGAGCTGTTTTTT.

The chain combines TRBV9 with TRBJ2-2, with D possibly being TRBD2 (5 bases). With 3 bases removed from V and 0 bases from J, the gap between germline ends came to 15 bases. Germline values: CDR1 SGDLS, CDR2 YYNGEE. The CDR3 consists of 17 residues. This chain's CDR3 is CASSAPRGVPNTGELFF. CDR3 nucleotide sequence: TGTGCCAGCAGCGCCCCTCGGGGAGTTCCGAACACCGGGGAGCTGTTTTTT.